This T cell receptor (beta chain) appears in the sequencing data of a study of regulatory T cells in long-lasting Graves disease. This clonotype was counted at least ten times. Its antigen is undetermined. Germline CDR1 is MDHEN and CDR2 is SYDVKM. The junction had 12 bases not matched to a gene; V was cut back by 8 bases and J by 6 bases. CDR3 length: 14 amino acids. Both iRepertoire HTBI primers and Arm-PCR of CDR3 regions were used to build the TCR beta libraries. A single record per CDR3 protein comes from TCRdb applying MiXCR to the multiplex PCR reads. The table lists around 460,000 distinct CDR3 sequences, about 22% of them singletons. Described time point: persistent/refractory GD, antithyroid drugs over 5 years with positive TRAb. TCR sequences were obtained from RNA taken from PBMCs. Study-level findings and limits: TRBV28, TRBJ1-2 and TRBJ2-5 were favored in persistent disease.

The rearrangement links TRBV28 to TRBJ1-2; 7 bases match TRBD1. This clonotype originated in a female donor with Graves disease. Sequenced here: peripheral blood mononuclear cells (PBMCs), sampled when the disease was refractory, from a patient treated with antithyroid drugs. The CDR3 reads CASVGQAALHGYTF. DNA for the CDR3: TGTGCCAGCGTAGGACAGGCTGCTCTGCATGGCTACACCTTC.